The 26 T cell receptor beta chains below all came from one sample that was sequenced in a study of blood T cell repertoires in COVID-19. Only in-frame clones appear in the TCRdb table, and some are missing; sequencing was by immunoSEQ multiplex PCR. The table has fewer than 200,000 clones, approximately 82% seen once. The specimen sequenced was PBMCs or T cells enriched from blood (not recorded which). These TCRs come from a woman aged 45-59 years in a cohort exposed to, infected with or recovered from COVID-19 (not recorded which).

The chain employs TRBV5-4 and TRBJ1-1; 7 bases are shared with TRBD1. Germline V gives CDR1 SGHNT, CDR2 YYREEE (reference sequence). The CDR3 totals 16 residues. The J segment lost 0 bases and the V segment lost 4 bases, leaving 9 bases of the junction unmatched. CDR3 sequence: CASSPRQGGVNTEAFF. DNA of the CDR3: TGTGCCAGCAGCCCCAGACAGGGAGGTGTGAACACTGAAGCTTTCTTT.

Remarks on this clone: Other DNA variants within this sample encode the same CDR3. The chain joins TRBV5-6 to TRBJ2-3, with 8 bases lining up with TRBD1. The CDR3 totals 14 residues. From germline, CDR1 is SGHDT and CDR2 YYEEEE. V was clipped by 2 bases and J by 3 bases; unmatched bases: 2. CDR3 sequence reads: CASSFGQGTDTQYF. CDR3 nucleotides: TGTGCCAGCAGCTTCGGACAGGGTACAGATACGCAGTATTTT.

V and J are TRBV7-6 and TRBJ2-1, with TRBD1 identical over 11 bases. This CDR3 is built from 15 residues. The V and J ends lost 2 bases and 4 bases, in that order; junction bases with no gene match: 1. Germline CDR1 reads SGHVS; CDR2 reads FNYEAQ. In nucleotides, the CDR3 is TGTGCCAGCAGCTTACGGGACAGGGGGTACAATGAGCAGTTCTTC. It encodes CASSLRDRGYNEQFF.

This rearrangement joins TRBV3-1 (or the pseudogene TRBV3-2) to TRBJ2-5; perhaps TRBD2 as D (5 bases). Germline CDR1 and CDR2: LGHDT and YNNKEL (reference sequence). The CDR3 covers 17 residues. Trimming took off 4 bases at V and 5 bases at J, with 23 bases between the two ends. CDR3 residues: CASSLYSVFSGRETQYF. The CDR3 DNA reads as TGTGCCAGCAGCCTATATAGCGTTTTTTCGGGCCGGGAGACCCAGTACTTC.

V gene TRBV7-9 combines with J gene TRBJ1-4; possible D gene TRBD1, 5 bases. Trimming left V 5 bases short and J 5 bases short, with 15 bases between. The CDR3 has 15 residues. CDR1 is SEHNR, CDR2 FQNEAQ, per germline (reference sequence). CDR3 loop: CASSQTETLNEKLFF. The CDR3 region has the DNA TGTGCCAGCAGCCAGACAGAGACTCTGAATGAAAAACTGTTTTTT.

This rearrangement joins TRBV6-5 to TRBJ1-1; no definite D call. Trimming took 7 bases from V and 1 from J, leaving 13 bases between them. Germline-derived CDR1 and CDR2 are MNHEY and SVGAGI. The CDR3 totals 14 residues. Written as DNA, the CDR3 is TGTGCCAGCAAAACAAGGCGGGAGAACACTGAAGCTTTCTTT. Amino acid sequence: CASKTRRENTEAFF.

CDR3 sequence (DNA): TGCGCCAGCAGCCGAAAAAGAGAGGGAAACACCATATATTTT. Residues: CASSRKREGNTIYF. The V gene is TRBV4-3, the J gene TRBJ1-3; D remains unclear. The CDR3 totals 14 residues. V lost 4 bases, J lost 4 bases, and 11 bases lay in between. The germline V gene has CDR1 LGHNA and CDR2 YSLEER.

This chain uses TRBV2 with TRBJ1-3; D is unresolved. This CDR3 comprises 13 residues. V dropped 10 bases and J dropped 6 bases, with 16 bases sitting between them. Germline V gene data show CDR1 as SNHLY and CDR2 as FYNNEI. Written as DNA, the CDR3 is TGTGCCACCTCAGAGGCCCAAGAAAACACCATATATTTT. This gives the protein CATSEAQENTIYF.

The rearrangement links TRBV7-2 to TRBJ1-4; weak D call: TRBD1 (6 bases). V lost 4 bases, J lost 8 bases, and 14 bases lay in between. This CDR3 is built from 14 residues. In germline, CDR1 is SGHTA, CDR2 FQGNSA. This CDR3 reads CASSSAGVGEKLFF. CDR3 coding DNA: TGTGCCAGCAGCTCAGCAGGGGTAGGGGAAAAACTGTTTTTT. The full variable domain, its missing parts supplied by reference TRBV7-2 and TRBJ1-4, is GAGVSQSPSNKVTEKGKDVELRCDPISGHTALYWYRQSLGQGLEFLIYFQGNSAPDKSGLPSDRFSAERTGGSVSTLTIQRTQQEDSAVYLCASSSAGVGEKLFFGSGTQLSVL.

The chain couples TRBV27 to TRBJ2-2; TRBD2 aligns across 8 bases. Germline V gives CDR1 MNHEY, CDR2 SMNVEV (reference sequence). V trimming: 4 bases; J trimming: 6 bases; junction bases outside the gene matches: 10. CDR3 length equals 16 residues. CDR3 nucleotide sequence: TGTGCCAGCAGTTGGGAGAGCGGGAGTAGCTCCGGGGAGCTGTTTTTT. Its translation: CASSWESGSSSGELFF.

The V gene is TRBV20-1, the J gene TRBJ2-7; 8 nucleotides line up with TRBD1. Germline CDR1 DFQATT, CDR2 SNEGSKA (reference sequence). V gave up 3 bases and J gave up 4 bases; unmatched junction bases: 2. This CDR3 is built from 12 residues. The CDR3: CSASTGGYEQYF. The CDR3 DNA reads TGCAGTGCTAGTACAGGGGGGTACGAGCAGTACTTC.

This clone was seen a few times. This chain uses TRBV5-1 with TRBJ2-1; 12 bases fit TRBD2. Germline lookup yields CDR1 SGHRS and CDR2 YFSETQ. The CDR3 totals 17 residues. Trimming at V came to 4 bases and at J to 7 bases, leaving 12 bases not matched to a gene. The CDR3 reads CASSVLTSGRGGNEQFF. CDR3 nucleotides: TGCGCCAGCAGCGTCCTGACTAGCGGGAGAGGTGGGAATGAGCAGTTCTTC.

CDR3 nucleotide sequence: TGCGCCAGCAACAGGGGTTATAGCTCCTACAATGAGCAGTTCTTC. Protein: CASNRGYSSYNEQFF. The rearrangement links TRBV5-1 to TRBJ2-1, with 7 bases that match TRBD1. The trim removed 6 bases at V and 0 bases at J, leaving 6 bases unmatched. The CDR3 is made up of 15 amino acids. The germline V gene encodes CDR1 SGHRS and CDR2 YFSETQ.

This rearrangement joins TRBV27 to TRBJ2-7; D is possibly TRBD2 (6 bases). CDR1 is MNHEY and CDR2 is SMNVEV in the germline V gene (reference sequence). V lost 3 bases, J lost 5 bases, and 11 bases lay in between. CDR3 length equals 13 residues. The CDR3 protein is CASSFNGRHEQYF. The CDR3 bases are TGTGCCAGCAGTTTCAATGGGAGGCACGAGCAGTACTTC.

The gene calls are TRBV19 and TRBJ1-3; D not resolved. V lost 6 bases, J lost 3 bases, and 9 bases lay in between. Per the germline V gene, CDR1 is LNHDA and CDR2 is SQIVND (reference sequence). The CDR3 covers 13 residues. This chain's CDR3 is CASRIYGGNTIYF. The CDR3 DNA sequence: TGTGCCAGTAGAATCTATGGTGGAAACACCATATATTTT. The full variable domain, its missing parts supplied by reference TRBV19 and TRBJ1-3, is DGGITQSPKYLFRKEGQNVTLSCEQNLNHDAMYWYRQDPGQGLRLIYYSQIVNDFQKGDIAEGYSVSREKKESFPLTVTSAQKNPTAFYLCASRIYGGNTIYFGEGSWLTVV.

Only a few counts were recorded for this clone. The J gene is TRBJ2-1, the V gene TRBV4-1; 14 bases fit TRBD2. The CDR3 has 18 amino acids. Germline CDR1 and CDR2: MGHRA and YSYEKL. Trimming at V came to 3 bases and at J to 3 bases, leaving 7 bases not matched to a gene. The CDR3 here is CASSHLGTSGRIYNEQFF. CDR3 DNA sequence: TGCGCCAGCAGCCACCTCGGGACTAGCGGGAGAATCTACAATGAGCAGTTCTTC.

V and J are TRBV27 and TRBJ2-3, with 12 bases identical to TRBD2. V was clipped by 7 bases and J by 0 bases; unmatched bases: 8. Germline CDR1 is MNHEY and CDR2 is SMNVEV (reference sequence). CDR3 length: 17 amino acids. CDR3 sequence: CASTRRTSGKSTDTQYF. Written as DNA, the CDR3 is TGTGCCAGCACTCGAAGGACTAGCGGGAAGAGCACAGATACGCAGTATTTT.

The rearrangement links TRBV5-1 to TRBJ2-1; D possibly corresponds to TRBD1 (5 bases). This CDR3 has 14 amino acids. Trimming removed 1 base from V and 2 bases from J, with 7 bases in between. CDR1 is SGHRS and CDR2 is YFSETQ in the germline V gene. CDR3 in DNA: TGCGCCAGCAGCTTGTTAGGGGCCTACAATGAGCAGTTCTTC. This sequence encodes CASSLLGAYNEQFF.

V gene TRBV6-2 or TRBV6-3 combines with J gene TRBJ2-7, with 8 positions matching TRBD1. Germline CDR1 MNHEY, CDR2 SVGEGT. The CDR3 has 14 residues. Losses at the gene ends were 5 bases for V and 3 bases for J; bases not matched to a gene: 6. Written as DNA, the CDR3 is TGTGCCAGCAGTAGCCGGGACAGGATCTACGAGCAGTACTTC. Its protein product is CASSSRDRIYEQYF.

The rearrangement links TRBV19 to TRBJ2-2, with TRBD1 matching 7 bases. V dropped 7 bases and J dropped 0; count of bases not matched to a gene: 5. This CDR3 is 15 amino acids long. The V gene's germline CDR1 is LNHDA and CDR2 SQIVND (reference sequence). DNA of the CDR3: TGTGCCAGTAACACCGGGACAGCGAACACCGGGGAGCTGTTTTTT. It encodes CASNTGTANTGELFF. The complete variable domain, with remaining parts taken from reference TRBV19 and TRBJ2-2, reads DGGITQSPKYLFRKEGQNVTLSCEQNLNHDAMYWYRQDPGQGLRLIYYSQIVNDFQKGDIAEGYSVSREKKESFPLTVTSAQKNPTAFYLCASNTGTANTGELFFGEGSRLTVL.

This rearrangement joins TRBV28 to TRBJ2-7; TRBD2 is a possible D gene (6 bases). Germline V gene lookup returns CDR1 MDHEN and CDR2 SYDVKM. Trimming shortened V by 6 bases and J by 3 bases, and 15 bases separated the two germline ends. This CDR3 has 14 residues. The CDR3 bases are TGTGCCAGCAGGGCCCTGGGGGAGGTCTACGAGCAGTACTTC. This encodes CASRALGEVYEQYF.

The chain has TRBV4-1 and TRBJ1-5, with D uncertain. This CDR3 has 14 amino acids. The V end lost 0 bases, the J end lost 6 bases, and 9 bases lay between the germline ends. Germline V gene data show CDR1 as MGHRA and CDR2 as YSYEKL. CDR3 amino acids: CASSQDPVFQPQHF. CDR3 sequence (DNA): TGCGCCAGCAGCCAAGATCCAGTGTTTCAGCCCCAGCATTTT.

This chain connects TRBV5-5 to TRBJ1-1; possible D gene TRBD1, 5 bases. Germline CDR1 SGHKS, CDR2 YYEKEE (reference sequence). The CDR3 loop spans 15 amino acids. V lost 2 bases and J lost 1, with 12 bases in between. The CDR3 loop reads CASSFKGDSNTEAFF. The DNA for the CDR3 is TGTGCCAGCAGCTTTAAAGGGGATTCGAACACTGAAGCTTTCTTT.

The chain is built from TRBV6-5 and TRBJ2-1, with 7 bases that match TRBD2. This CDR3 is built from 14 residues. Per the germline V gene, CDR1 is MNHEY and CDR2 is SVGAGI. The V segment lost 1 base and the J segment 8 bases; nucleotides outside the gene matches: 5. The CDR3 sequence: CASSYFRDYDEQFF. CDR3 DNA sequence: TGTGCCAGCAGTTACTTCCGGGACTATGATGAGCAGTTCTTC.

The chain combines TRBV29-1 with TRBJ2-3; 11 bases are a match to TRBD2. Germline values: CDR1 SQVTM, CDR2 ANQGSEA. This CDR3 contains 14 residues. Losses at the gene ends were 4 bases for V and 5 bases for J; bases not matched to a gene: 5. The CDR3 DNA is TGCAGCGTTGGGCTAGCGGGGGGCGGAGATACGCAGTATTTT. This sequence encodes CSVGLAGGGDTQYF.

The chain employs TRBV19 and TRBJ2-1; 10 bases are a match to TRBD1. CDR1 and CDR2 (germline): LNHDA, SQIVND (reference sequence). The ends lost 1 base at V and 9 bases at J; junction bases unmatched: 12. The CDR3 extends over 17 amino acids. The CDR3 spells CASSIGGTGALVGEQFF. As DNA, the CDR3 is TGTGCCAGTAGTATAGGAGGGACAGGGGCCCTGGTCGGTGAGCAGTTCTTC.